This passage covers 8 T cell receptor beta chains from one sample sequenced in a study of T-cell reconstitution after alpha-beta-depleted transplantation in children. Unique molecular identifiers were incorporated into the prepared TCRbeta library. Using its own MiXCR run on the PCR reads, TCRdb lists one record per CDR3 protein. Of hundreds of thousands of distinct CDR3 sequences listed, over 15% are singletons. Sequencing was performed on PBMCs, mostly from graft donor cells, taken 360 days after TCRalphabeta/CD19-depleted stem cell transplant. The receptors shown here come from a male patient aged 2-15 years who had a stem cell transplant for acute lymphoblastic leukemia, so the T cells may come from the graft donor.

CDR3 residues: CSVEVKGAQGVWYTEAFF. The DNA of the CDR3 is TGCAGCGTTGAAGTTAAAGGAGCACAGGGGGTTTGGTACACTGAAGCTTTCTTT. The chain recombines TRBV29-1 with TRBJ1-1; 8 bases match TRBD1. This CDR3 has 18 residues. J was trimmed by 3 bases and V by 1 base; bases with no gene match: 16. Germline CDR1 SQVTM, CDR2 ANQGSEA.

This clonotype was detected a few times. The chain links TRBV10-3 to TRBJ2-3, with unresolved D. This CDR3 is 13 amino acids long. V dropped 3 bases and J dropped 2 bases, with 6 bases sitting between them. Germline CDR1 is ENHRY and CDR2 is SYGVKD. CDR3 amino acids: CAISDSFTDTQYF. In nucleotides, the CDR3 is TGTGCCATCAGTGACAGCTTCACAGATACGCAGTATTTT.

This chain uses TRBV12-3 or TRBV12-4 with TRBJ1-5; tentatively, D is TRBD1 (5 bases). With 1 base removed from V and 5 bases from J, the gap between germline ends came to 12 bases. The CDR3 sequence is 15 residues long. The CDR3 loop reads CASSLVGLGDQPQHF. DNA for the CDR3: TGTGCCAGCAGTTTAGTCGGGCTGGGGGATCAGCCCCAGCATTTT.

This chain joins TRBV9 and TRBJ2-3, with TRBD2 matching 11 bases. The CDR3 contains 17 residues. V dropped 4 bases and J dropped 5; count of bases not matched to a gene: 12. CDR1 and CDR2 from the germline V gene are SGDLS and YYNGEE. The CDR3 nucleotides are TGTGCCAGCAGCCCACAAAGACTAGCGGGGTCTGGAGATACGCAGTATTTT. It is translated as CASSPQRLAGSGDTQYF.

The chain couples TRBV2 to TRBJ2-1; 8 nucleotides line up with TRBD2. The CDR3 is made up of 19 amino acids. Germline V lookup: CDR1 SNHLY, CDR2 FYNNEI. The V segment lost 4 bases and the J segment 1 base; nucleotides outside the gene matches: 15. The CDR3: CASSVLPMGSGGSYNEQFF. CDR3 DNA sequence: TGTGCCAGCAGTGTCCTCCCAATGGGCAGCGGGGGTTCCTACAATGAGCAGTTCTTC.

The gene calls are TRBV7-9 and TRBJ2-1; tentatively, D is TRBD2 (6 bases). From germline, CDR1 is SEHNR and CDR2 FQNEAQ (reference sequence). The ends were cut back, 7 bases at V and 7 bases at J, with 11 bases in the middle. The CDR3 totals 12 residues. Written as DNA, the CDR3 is TGTGCCAGCAACACGGGGGTAAATGAGCAGTTCTTC. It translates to CASNTGVNEQFF.

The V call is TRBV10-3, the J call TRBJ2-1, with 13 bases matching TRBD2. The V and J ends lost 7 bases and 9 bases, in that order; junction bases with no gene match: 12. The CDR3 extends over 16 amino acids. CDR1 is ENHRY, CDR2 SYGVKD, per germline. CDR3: CAIKKELAGGPGEQFF. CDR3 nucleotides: TGTGCCATCAAGAAGGAACTAGCGGGGGGGCCGGGTGAGCAGTTCTTC.

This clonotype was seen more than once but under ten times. The CDR3, as DNA: TGTGCCAGCAGCGTTTTTAGTGGGACCGGGGAGCTGTTTTTT. Protein product: CASSVFSGTGELFF. The J gene is TRBJ2-2, the V gene TRBV9; the D is unclear. Germline V gene sequence: CDR1 SGDLS, CDR2 YYNGEE. V dropped 2 bases and J dropped 5 bases, with 10 bases sitting between them. The CDR3 contains 14 residues.